This T cell receptor beta chain was sequenced in a study of blood T cell repertoires in COVID-19. Germline V CDR1 and CDR2: MNHEY, SVGEGT. V was trimmed by 2 bases and J by 5 bases, leaving 18 bases between them. The CDR3 contains 17 residues. The data were produced by immunoSEQ multiplex PCR, yet TCRdb's version contains in-frame clones alone and is incomplete. The data contain roughly 200,000 clones, under 90% of them singletons. The chain employs TRBV6-2 or TRBV6-3 and TRBJ2-2; D possibly corresponds to TRBD2 (7 bases). The TCR comes from a woman at least 80 years old with active or convalescent COVID-19. The sequenced material came from peripheral blood. The CDR3 spells CASSYDSWGGWTGELFF. DNA for the CDR3: TGTGCCAGCAGTTACGATTCGTGGGGGGGCTGGACCGGGGAGCTGTTTTTT.